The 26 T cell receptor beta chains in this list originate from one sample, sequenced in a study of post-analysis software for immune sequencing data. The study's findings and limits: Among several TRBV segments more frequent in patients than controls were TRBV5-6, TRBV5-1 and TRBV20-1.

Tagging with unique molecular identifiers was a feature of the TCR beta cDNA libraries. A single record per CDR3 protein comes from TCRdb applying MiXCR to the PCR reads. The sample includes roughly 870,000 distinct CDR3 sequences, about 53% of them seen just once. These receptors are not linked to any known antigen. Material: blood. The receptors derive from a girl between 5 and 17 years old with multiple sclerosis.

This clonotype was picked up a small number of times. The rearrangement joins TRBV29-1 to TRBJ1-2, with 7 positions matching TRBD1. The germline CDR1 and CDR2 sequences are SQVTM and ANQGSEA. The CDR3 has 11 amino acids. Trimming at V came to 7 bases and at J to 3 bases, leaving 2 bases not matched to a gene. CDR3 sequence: CSAGTDYGYTF. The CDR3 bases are TGCAGCGCCGGGACAGACTATGGCTACACCTTC.

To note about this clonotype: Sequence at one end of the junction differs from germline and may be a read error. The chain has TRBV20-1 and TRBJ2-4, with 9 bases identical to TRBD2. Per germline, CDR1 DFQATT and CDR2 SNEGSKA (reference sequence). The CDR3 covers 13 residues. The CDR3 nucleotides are TGCAGTGCCTGGGGACTAGCCCAAAACATTCAGTACTTC. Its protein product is CSAWGLAQNIQYF.

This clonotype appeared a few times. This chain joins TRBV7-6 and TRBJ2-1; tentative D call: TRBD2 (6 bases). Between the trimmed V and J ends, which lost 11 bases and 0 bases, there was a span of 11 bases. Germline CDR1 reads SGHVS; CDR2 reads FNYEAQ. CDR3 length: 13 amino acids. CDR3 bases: TGTGCCGTTAGCGGCCCCTCCTACAATGAGCAGTTCTTC. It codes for CAVSGPSYNEQFF.

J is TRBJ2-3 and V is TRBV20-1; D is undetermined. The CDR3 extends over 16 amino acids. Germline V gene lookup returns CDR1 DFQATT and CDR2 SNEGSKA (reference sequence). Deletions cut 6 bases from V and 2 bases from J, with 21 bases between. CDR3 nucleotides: TGCAGTGCACGGCTCGGGCCTCCCTCTTTCACAGATACGCAGTATTTT. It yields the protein CSARLGPPSFTDTQYF.

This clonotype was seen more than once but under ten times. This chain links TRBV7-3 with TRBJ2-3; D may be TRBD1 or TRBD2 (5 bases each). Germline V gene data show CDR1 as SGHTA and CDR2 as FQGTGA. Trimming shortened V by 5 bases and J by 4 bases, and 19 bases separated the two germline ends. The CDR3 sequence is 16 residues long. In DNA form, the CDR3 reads TGTGCCAGCAGCCCCCAGGGCGGGCGCGACCCAGATACGCAGTATTTT. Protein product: CASSPQGGRDPDTQYF. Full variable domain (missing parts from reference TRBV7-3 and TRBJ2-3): GAGVSQTPSNKVTEKGKYVELRCDPISGHTALYWYRQSLGQGPEFLIYFQGTGAADDSGLPNDRFFAVRPEGSVSTLKIQRTERGDSAVYLCASSPQGGRDPDTQYFGPGTRLTVL.

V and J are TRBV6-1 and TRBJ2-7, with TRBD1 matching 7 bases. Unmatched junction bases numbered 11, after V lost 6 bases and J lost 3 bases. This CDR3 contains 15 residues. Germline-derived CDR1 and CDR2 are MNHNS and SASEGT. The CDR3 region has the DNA TGTGCCAGCAGATTCACAGGGGCGCTCTACTACGAGCAGTACTTC. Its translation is CASRFTGALYYEQYF.

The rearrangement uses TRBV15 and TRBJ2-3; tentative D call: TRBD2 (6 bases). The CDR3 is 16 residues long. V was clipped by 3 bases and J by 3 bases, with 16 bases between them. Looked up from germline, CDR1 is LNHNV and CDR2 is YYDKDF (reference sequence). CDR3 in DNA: TGTGCCACCAGCAGGGGGTCGGTAGCGGTAACAGATACGCAGTATTTT. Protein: CATSRGSVAVTDTQYF.

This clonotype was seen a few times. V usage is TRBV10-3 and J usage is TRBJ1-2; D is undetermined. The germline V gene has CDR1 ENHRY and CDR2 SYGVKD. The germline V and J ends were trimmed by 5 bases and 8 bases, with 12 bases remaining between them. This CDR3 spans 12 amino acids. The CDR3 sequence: CAISTDLGGYTF. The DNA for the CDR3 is TGTGCCATCAGTACCGACCTCGGAGGCTACACCTTC.

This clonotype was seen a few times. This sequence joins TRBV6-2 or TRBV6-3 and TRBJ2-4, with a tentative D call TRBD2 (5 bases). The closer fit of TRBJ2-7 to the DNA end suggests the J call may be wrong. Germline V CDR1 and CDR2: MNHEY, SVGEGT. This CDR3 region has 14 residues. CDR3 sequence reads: CASSPRTGYYEQYF. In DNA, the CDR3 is TGTGCCAGCTCGCCCAGGACGGGATACTACGAGCAGTACTTC.

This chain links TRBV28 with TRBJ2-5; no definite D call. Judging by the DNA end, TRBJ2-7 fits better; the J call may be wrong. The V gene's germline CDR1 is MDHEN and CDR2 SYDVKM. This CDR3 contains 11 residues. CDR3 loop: CASTGLTEQYF. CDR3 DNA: TGTGCCAGCACCGGGCTCACCGAGCAGTACTTC.

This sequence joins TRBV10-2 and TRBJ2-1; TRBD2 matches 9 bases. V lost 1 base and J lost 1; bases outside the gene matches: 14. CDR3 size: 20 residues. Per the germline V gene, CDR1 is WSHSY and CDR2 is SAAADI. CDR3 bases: TGCGCCAGCAGTGAGTATTCGAAATCCAGACTAGCGGTTTCCTACAATGAGCAGTTCTTC. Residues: CASSEYSKSRLAVSYNEQFF.

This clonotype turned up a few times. This chain's CDR3 is CASSPRLAGEIAGANVLTF. CDR3 nucleotides: TGTGCCAGCTCACCACGTCTAGCGGGAGAAATTGCTGGGGCCAACGTCCTGACTTTC. The chain has TRBV18 and TRBJ2-6, with 10 positions matching TRBD2. Germline V gene sequence: CDR1 KGHSH, CDR2 LQKENI. This CDR3 is built from 19 residues. The trim removed 1 base at V and 2 bases at J, leaving 8 bases unmatched.

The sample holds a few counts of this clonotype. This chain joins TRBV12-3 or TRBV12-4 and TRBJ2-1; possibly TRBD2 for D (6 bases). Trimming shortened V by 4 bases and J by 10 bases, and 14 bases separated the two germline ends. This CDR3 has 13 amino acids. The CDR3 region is CASSWGDPREQFF. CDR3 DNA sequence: TGTGCCAGCAGTTGGGGGGATCCAAGAGAGCAGTTCTTC.

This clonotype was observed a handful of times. CDR3 loop: CASSSYAYGVDEQYF. In nucleotides, the CDR3 is TGTGCCAGCAGTTCTTACGCCTACGGGGTAGACGAGCAGTACTTC. The chain is built from TRBV27 and TRBJ2-4; possible D gene TRBD2, 5 bases. The DNA end is more similar to TRBJ2-7, so the J call may be wrong. The CDR3 runs 15 residues. From germline, CDR1 is MNHEY and CDR2 SMNVEV (reference sequence).

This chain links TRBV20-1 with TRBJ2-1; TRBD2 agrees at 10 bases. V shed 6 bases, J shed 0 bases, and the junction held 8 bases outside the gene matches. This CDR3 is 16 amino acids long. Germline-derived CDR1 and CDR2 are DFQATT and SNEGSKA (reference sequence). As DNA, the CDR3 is TGCAGTGCCAAGCGGGAGGGCCTAGGCTCCTACAATGAGCAGTTCTTC. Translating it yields CSAKREGLGSYNEQFF.

The CDR3 sequence: CSAFLAGLGPDTQYF. CDR3 in DNA: TGCAGTGCTTTCTTAGCGGGATTGGGGCCAGATACGCAGTATTTT. The V and J genes are TRBV20-1 and TRBJ2-3; TRBD2 matches at 8 bases. The ends lost 5 bases at V and 4 bases at J; junction bases unmatched: 11. CDR1 and CDR2 from the germline V gene are DFQATT and SNEGSKA (reference sequence). The CDR3 has 15 amino acids.

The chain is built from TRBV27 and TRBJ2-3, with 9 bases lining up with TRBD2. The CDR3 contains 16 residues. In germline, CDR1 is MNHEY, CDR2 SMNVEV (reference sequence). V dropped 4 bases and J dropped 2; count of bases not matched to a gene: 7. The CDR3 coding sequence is TGTGCCAGCAGTTCCTCCCGGACTAGCGCCACAGATACGCAGTATTTT. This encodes CASSSSRTSATDTQYF.

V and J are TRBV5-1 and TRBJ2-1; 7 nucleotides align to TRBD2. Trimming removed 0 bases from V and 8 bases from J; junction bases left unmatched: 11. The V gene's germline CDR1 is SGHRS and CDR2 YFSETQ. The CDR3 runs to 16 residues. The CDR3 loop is CASSLDPAGRFYEQFF. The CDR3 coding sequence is TGCGCCAGCAGCTTGGATCCAGCGGGAAGGTTTTATGAGCAGTTCTTC.

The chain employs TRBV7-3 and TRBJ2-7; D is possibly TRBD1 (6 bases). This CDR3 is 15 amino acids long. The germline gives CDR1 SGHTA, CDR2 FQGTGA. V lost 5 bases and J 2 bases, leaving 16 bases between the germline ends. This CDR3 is CASSPALGQAYEQYF. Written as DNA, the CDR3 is TGTGCCAGCAGCCCAGCACTGGGACAAGCCTACGAGCAGTACTTC.

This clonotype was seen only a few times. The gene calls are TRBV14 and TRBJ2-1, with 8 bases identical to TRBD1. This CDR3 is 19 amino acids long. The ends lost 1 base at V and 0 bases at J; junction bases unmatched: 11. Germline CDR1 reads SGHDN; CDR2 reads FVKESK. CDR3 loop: CASSQGDRGPLISYNEQFF. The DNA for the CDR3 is TGTGCCAGCAGCCAAGGAGACAGGGGCCCTCTTATCTCCTACAATGAGCAGTTCTTC.

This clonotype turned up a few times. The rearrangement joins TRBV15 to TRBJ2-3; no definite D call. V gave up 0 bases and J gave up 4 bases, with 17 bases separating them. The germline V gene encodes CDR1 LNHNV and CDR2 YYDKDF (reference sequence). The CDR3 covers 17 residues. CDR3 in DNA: TGTGCCACCAGCAGAGATAGAAGTGGACCTTACGCAGATACGCAGTATTTT. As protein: CATSRDRSGPYADTQYF.

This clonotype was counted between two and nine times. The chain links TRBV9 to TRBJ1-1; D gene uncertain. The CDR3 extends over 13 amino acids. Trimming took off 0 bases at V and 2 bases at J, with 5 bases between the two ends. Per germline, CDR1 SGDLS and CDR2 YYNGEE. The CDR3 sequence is CASSVAINTEAFF. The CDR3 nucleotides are TGTGCCAGCAGCGTAGCTATTAACACTGAAGCTTTCTTT.

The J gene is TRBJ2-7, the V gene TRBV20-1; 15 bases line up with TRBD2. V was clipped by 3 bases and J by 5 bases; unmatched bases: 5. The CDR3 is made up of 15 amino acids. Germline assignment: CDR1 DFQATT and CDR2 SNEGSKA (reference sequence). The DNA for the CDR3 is TGCAGTGCTAGTTCGGGACTAGCGGGAGGACACGAGCAGTACTTC. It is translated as CSASSGLAGGHEQYF.

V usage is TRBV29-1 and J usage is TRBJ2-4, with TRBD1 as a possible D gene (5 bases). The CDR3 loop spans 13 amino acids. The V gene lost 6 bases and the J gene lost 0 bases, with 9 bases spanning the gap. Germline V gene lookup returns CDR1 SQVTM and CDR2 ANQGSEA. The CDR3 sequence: CSVWTSAKNIQYF. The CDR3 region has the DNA TGCAGCGTGTGGACATCAGCCAAAAACATTCAGTACTTC.

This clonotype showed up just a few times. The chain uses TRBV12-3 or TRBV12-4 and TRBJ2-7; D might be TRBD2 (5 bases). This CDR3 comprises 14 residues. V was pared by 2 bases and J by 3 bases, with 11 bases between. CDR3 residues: CASSLLALHYEQYF. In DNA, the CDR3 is TGTGCCAGCAGTTTATTAGCGCTTCACTACGAGCAGTACTTC.

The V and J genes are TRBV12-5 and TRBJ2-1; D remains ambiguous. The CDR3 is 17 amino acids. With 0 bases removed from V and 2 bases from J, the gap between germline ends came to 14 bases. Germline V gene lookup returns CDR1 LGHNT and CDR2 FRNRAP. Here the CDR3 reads CASGLVWASDTYNEQFF. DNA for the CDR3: TGTGCTAGTGGTTTGGTATGGGCGAGCGATACCTACAATGAGCAGTTCTTC.